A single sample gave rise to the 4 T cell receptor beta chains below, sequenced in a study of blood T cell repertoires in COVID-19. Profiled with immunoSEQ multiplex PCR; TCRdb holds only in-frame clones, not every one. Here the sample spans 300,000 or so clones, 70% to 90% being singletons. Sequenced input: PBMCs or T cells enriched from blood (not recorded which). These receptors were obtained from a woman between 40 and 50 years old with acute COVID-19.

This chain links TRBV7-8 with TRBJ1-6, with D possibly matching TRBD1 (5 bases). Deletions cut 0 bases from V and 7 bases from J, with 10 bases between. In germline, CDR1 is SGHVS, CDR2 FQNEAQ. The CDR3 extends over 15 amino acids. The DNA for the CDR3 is TGTGCCAGCAGCTTAGCGGGGGGGAGAAATTCACCCCTCCACTTT. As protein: CASSLAGGRNSPLHF. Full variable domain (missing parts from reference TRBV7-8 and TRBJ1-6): GAGVSQSPRYKVAKRGQDVALRCDPISGHVSLFWYQQALGQGPEFLTYFQNEAQLDKSGLPSDRFFAERPEGSVSTLKIQRTQQEDSAVYLCASSLAGGRNSPLHFGNGTRLTVT.

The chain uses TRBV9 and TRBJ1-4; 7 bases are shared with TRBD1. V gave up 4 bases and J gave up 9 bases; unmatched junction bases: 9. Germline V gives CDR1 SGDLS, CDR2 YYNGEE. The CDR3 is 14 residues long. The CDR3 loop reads CASSPYGQVKKLFF. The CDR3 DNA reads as TGTGCCAGCAGCCCGTACGGACAGGTCAAAAAACTGTTTTTT. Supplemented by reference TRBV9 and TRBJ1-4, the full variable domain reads DSGVTQTPKHLITATGQRVTLRCSPRSGDLSVYWYQQSLDQGLQFLIQYYNGEERAKGNILERFSAQQFPDLHSELNLSSLELGDSALYFCASSPYGQVKKLFFGSGTQLSVL.

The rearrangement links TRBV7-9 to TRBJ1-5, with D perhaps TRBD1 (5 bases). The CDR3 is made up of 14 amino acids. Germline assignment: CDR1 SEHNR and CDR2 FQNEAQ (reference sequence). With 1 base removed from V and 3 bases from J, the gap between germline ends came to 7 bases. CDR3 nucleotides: TGTGCCAGCAGCTTAGGGACAAACAATCAGCCCCAGCATTTT. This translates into CASSLGTNNQPQHF.

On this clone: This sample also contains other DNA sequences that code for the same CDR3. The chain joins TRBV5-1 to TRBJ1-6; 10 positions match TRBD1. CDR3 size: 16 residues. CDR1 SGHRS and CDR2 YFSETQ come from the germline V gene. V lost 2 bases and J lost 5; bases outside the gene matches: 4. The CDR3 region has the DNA TGCGCCAGCAGCTTACGACAGGGGGCGAATAATTCACCCCTCCACTTT. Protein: CASSLRQGANNSPLHF.